This T cell receptor beta chain was recorded in a study of blood T cells in healthy people across ages. Trimming left V 0 bases short and J 4 bases short, with 9 bases between. The V gene's germline CDR1 is MGHDK and CDR2 SYGVNS. This CDR3 has 15 amino acids. With a J-beta primer mix and a sample-barcoded 5' primer, a second PCR ran roughly 6 to 11 cycles. Via MiXCR, TCRdb re-called the 5' RACE reads, giving one row per CDR3 protein. Altogether approximately 780,000 distinct CDR3 sequences are present, roughly 26% being singletons, with the ten largest covering about 3%. The sample also formed part of further work on T cells of mothers and their children.

The chain links TRBV25-1 to TRBJ1-4; D is unclear. The sequence derives from a boy younger than 18 in good health. Sequencing was performed on blood. The CDR3 protein is CASSEYRPSNEKLFF. The CDR3 DNA sequence: TGTGCCAGCAGTGAATATCGGCCCAGTAATGAAAAACTGTTTTTT.